Listed below are T cell receptor beta chains from one sample, sequenced in a study of regulatory T cells in long-lasting Graves disease. TCRdb independently ran MiXCR on the multiplex PCR reads; one entry per CDR3 protein. The data show fewer than 650,000 distinct CDR3 sequences, with about 16% seen just once and 12% held by the top ten. The sample was also reused in another study, on T cells in Graves' hyperthyroidism and ophthalmopathy.

The specimen comprised peripheral blood mononuclear cells (PBMCs), sampled at new diagnosis, from a patient treated with antithyroid drugs. The receptors stem from a man aged 18 to 30 with Graves disease. Each CDR3 is given with its conserved first and last residue. A D gene is named only where the DNA matches it firmly. Expanded clones are given a class, and other clones once, few, many or no size at all.

v_call	d_call	j_call	clone_size	cdr3_aa	cdr3_nt
TRBV10-2	.	TRBJ2-7	few	CASTPGGASHEQYF	TGCGCCAGCACCCCAGGAGGGGCTTCGCACGAGCAGTACTTC
TRBV5-6	TRBD1	TRBJ1-1	few	CASSFFDGTANTEAFF	TGTGCCAGCAGCTTCTTCGACGGGACAGCGAACACTGAAGCTTTCTTT
TRBV9	.	TRBJ2-3	few	CASSVGLWDTQYF	TGTGCCAGCAGCGTAGGCTTGTGGGATACGCAGTATTTT
TRBV5-1	.	TRBJ2-7	few	CASRPSGAYEQYF	TGCGCCAGCCGCCCGAGTGGGGCCTACGAGCAGTACTTC
TRBV2	.	TRBJ2-7	many	CASSDGLIGSYEQYF	TGTGCCAGCAGTGACGGACTAATCGGCTCCTACGAGCAGTACTTC
TRBV20-1	.	TRBJ1-1	many	CSARTRERLNTEAFF	TGCAGTGCTAGAACCCGGGAAAGGCTGAACACTGAAGCTTTCTTT
TRBV2	TRBD1	TRBJ1-4	many	CARRKPGGGLFF	TGTGCCAGACGTAAACCAGGGGGGGGGCTGTTTTTT
TRBV29-1	.	TRBJ2-7	.	CSVGGGGGSSYEQYF	TGCAGCGTGGGAGGGGGAGGGGGTTCCTCCTACGAGCAGTACTTC
TRBV7-2	.	TRBJ2-5	.	CASSIQSGTQYF	TGTGCCAGCAGCATCCAGTCCGGGACCCAGTACTTC
TRBV7-8	.	TRBJ1-1	many	CASSWDTLNTEAFF	TGTGCCAGCAGCTGGGACACCTTGAACACTGAAGCTTTCTTT
TRBV29-1	.	TRBJ1-3	.	CSVSGGNTIYF	TGCAGCGTTAGTGGAGGAAACACCATATATTTT
TRBV7-2	.	TRBJ2-5	many	CASSFRGPQETQYF	TGTGCCAGCAGCTTCAGGGGACCACAAGAGACCCAGTACTTC
TRBV4-2	TRBD2	TRBJ2-3	few	CASSQGSHLAGGPDTQYF	TGTGCCAGCAGCCAAGGATCCCACCTAGCGGGAGGCCCTGATACGCAGTATTTT
TRBV29-1	.	TRBJ2-7	once	CSVGTEGRYEQYF	TGCAGCGTTGGGACAGAGGGCCGCTACGAGCAGTACTTC
TRBV9	.	TRBJ2-7	.	CASSVESGAFYEQYF	TGTGCCAGCAGCGTAGAATCGGGGGCATTCTACGAGCAGTACTTC
TRBV20-1	.	TRBJ1-4	few	CSASAEKLFF	TGCAGTGCTAGCGCAGAAAAACTGTTTTTT
TRBV20-1	.	TRBJ1-6	few	CSARDIRGSPLHF	TGCAGTGCTAGAGACATAAGAGGTTCACCCCTCCACTTT
TRBV18	.	TRBJ1-1	many	CASSSSQYGTEAFF	TGTGCCAGCTCGTCAAGTCAGTACGGCACTGAAGCTTTCTTT
TRBV12-3/TRBV12-4	.	TRBJ1-2	many	CASTFAAIRGGYGYTF	TGTGCCAGCACTTTCGCCGCCATCAGGGGTGGCTATGGCTACACCTTC
TRBV11-2	TRBD1	TRBJ1-1	.	CASRPFADRGPTEAFF	TGTGCCAGCAGACCTTTTGCGGACAGGGGGCCTACTGAAGCTTTCTTT
TRBV12-3/TRBV12-4	.	TRBJ1-2	many	CASSIFPSGGGYGYTF	TGTGCCAGCAGCATATTTCCCTCGGGGGGTGGCTATGGCTACACCTTC
TRBV5-1	.	TRBJ1-2	.	CASSLMRPPESGYTF	TGCGCCAGCAGCTTGATGCGACCCCCGGAGTCTGGCTACACCTTC
TRBV28	TRBD1	TRBJ1-2	.	CASSSPGGHGYTF	TGTGCCAGCAGTTCTCCAGGGGGGCATGGCTACACCTTC
TRBV7-6	.	TRBJ2-1	many	CASSRNPGEQSSYNEQFF	TGTGCCAGCAGCCGAAACCCCGGGGAACAGAGCTCCTACAATGAGCAGTTCTTC